These 25 T cell receptor beta chains were sequenced from one sample in a study of control samples from healthy donors and cancer patients. Measured with immunoSEQ multiplex PCR; TCRdb has only the in-frame clones, and not every one. The sample consists of about 220,000 clones, about 95% of them appearing once. Sequencing was carried out using blood. These receptors all come from a man between 50 and 59 years old in good health.

The gene calls are TRBV4-2 and TRBJ1-2; D uncertain. The germline CDR1 and CDR2 sequences are LGHNA and YNFKEQ. The V end was cut by 0 bases, the J end by 3 bases, with 11 bases between. The CDR3 length is 15 residues. CDR3: CASSQDPTGDYGYTF. CDR3 sequence (DNA): TGTGCCAGCAGCCAAGATCCTACGGGAGACTATGGCTACACCTTC.

In DNA form, the CDR3 reads TGCGCCAGCAATCAGGGACCGAACACCGGGGAGCTGTTTTTT. As protein: CASNQGPNTGELFF. The V call is TRBV5-1, the J call TRBJ2-2; D might be TRBD1 or TRBD2, each matching 5 bases. The CDR3 is 14 amino acids. CDR1 is SGHRS, CDR2 YFSETQ, per germline. V lost 6 bases and J 0 bases, leaving 9 bases between the germline ends.

This sequence joins TRBV6-5 and TRBJ2-7, with D tentatively TRBD2 (5 bases). V was pared by 5 bases and J by 2 bases, with 10 bases between. In germline, CDR1 is MNHEY, CDR2 SVGAGI. The CDR3 covers 13 residues. The CDR3 protein is CASSNPRAYEQYV. The CDR3 DNA is TGTGCCAGCAGTAACCCGCGGGCCTACGAGCAGTACGTC.

The chain links TRBV6-6 to TRBJ2-7; possibly TRBD1 for D (5 bases). V gave up 0 bases and J gave up 4 bases, with 13 bases separating them. The germline gives CDR1 MNHNY, CDR2 SVGAGI (reference sequence). The length of the CDR3 is 15 residues. The CDR3 sequence: CASSYSSQGKYEQYF. In DNA form, the CDR3 reads TGTGCCAGCAGTTACTCGAGCCAGGGAAAGTACGAGCAGTACTTC.

The chain is built from TRBV5-1 and TRBJ1-1, with 8 bases identical to TRBD1. Germline trimming cut 2 bases from V and 0 bases from J; bases unmatched to any gene: 12. Per the germline V gene, CDR1 is SGHRS and CDR2 is YFSETQ. This CDR3 region has 18 residues. CDR3 in DNA: TGCGCCAGCAGCTTCTGGAGCGGACAGGGAGGGCTGAACACTGAAGCTTTCTTT. It codes for CASSFWSGQGGLNTEAFF.

This chain uses TRBV7-2 with TRBJ1-3; D is ambiguous. Trimming stripped 2 bases from V and 4 bases from J, with 9 bases between. Germline CDR1 is SGHTA and CDR2 is FQGNSA. CDR3 length: 14 residues. CDR3 protein: CASSLQQTGNTIYF. CDR3 DNA: TGTGCCAGCAGCTTACAGCAGACGGGAAACACCATATATTTT.

The gene calls are TRBV6-2 or TRBV6-3 and TRBJ2-1, with 11 bases lining up with TRBD2. Per the germline V gene, CDR1 is MNHEY and CDR2 is SVGEGT. V was clipped by 4 bases and J by 5 bases; unmatched bases: 4. The CDR3 contains 15 residues. Here the CDR3 reads CASSLLAGVNNEQFF. The CDR3 region has the DNA TGTGCCAGCAGTTTACTAGCGGGGGTGAACAATGAGCAGTTCTTC.

This sequence joins TRBV7-9 and TRBJ2-5; D remains ambiguous. Germline CDR1 and CDR2: SEHNR and FQNEAQ (reference sequence). Trimming left V 5 bases short and J 5 bases short, with 12 bases between. The CDR3 loop spans 13 amino acids. The DNA of the CDR3 is TGTGCCAGCAGCCCCCGGTTCCCGGAGACCCAGTACTTC. Translation gives CASSPRFPETQYF.

The chain uses TRBV18 and TRBJ1-1; 9 bases align to TRBD1. From germline, CDR1 is KGHSH and CDR2 LQKENI. V lost 4 bases, J lost 5 bases, and 11 bases stayed unmatched. The CDR3 is made up of 16 amino acids. DNA of the CDR3: TGTGCCAGCTCACACTCAACAGGGGGCGGGTGGACTGAAGCTTTCTTT. The encoded protein is CASSHSTGGGWTEAFF.

This clone was counted only a few times. This CDR3 reads CATSSTGTGGPRNTEAFF. The CDR3 DNA follows: TGTGCCACCAGCAGTACCGGGACAGGGGGCCCCCGGAACACTGAAGCTTTCTTT. The J gene is TRBJ1-1, the V gene TRBV15; 12 bases match TRBD1. This CDR3 spans 18 amino acids. The germline V gene has CDR1 LNHNV and CDR2 YYDKDF (reference sequence). The trim removed 3 bases at V and 1 base at J, leaving 9 bases unmatched.

CDR3 nucleotide sequence: TGTGCCAGCAGTTACAACAGGGGGGTCTATGGCTACACCTTC. It encodes CASSYNRGVYGYTF. The rearrangement uses TRBV6-2 or TRBV6-3 and TRBJ1-2; 8 nucleotides agree with TRBD1. The germline CDR1 and CDR2 sequences are MNHEY and SVGEGT. The CDR3 has 14 amino acids. Germline trimming cut 2 bases from V and 4 bases from J; bases unmatched to any gene: 3.

A single count supports this clone. The CDR3 sequence is CATSDFSRGRGGKAFF. The CDR3 DNA is TGTGCCACCAGTGATTTTTCGAGGGGGAGGGGAGGTAAGGCTTTCTTT. V is TRBV24-1 and J is TRBJ1-1, with TRBD1 as a possible D gene (6 bases). Trimming cost V 1 base and J 11 bases, with 22 bases left between them. From germline, CDR1 is KGHDR and CDR2 SFDVKD. This CDR3 comprises 16 residues.

This clone was seen once. The rearrangement joins TRBV12-3 or TRBV12-4 to TRBJ1-2; 8 bases match TRBD1. Trimming took 4 bases from V and 7 from J; bases not matched to a gene: 5. This CDR3 is built from 13 residues. DNA of the CDR3: TGTGCCAGCAGTTGGGACAGGCGGGGTGGCTACACCTTC. Translating it yields CASSWDRRGGYTF.

The rearrangement links TRBV6-6 to TRBJ1-1; possible D gene TRBD1, 6 bases. The CDR3 extends over 15 amino acids. The germline V and J ends were trimmed by 2 bases and 5 bases, with 15 bases remaining between them. Germline-derived CDR1 and CDR2 are MNHNY and SVGAGI (reference sequence). Written as DNA, the CDR3 is TGTGCCAGCAGTTACGGGGGGGCTGAGGGAACTGAAGCTTTCTTT. Its translation: CASSYGGAEGTEAFF.

V usage is TRBV19 and J usage is TRBJ1-2; D unresolved. CDR1 and CDR2 from the germline V gene are LNHDA and SQIVND (reference sequence). The germline V and J ends were trimmed by 6 bases and 8 bases, with 25 bases remaining between them. The CDR3 totals 16 residues. The CDR3 is CASRDLGSEPSLGYTF. CDR3 nucleotides: TGTGCCAGTAGAGATTTGGGGTCGGAGCCCTCGCTGGGCTACACCTTC.

This rearrangement joins TRBV3-1 (or the pseudogene TRBV3-2) to TRBJ2-3; D tentatively reads TRBD1 or TRBD2 (5 bases each). CDR1 is LGHDT and CDR2 is YNNKEL in the germline V gene (reference sequence). This CDR3 is 16 amino acids long. V was cut by 5 bases and J by 0 bases, with 15 bases left in between. This chain's CDR3 is CASSSRDRSSTDTQYF. The CDR3 coding sequence is TGTGCCAGCAGCTCCCGGGACCGATCTAGCACAGATACGCAGTATTTT.

As regards this clone: The same CDR3 also results from other DNA sequences found in this sample. CDR3: CASSLVGGLSGNTIYF. In DNA form, the CDR3 reads TGCGCCAGCAGCTTGGTAGGGGGGCTCTCTGGAAACACCATATATTTT. This chain uses TRBV5-1 with TRBJ1-3, with a tentative D call TRBD1 (6 bases). The CDR3 runs to 16 residues. V gave up 0 bases and J gave up 0 bases, with 10 bases separating them. Germline CDR1 reads SGHRS; CDR2 reads YFSETQ.

CDR3 nucleotides: TGTGCCATCAGCGGGGACAGTTCTAACTATGGCTACACCTTC. Translation gives CAISGDSSNYGYTF. This chain connects TRBV10-3 to TRBJ1-2, with 7 bases identical to TRBD1. V dropped 6 bases and J dropped 0; count of bases not matched to a gene: 4. Germline-derived CDR1 and CDR2 are ENHRY and SYGVKD. The CDR3 is made up of 14 amino acids.

The J gene is TRBJ2-2, the V gene TRBV11-2; D gene unclear. This CDR3 has 16 residues. In germline, CDR1 is SGHAT, CDR2 FQNNGV. V dropped 2 bases and J dropped 3 bases, with 13 bases sitting between them. CDR3 loop: CASSLRVDLYTGELFF. CDR3 in DNA: TGTGCCAGCAGCTTAAGGGTGGACCTATACACCGGGGAGCTGTTTTTT.

This chain joins TRBV2 and TRBJ1-4, with unresolved D. Germline CDR1 is SNHLY and CDR2 is FYNNEI. V was shortened by 6 bases and J by 7 bases, with 18 bases between the two germline ends. The length of the CDR3 is 15 residues. The CDR3 protein is CASSTQNRAGEKLFF. The CDR3 DNA reads TGTGCCAGCAGCACTCAGAACCGGGCGGGTGAAAAACTGTTTTTT.

The V and J genes are TRBV11-2 and TRBJ2-7, with D possibly being TRBD1 or TRBD2 (5 bases each). This CDR3 region has 14 residues. V shed 4 bases and J shed 6 bases, with 16 bases lying between them. Per germline, CDR1 SGHAT and CDR2 FQNNGV. The CDR3 region is CASSSWGSSAEQYF. The CDR3 DNA is TGTGCCAGCAGCTCCTGGGGGTCAAGTGCCGAGCAGTACTTC.

The chain joins TRBV7-8 to TRBJ1-1; D is unclear. Germline V gene data show CDR1 as SGHVS and CDR2 as FQNEAQ. This CDR3 contains 13 residues. The V end lost 6 bases, the J end lost 0 bases, and 8 bases lay between the germline ends. CDR3: CASSAQMNTEAFF. In DNA, the CDR3 is TGTGCCAGCAGTGCACAGATGAACACTGAAGCTTTCTTT.

The chain recombines TRBV4-1 with TRBJ1-1; 10 bases line up with TRBD1. Germline CDR1 MGHRA, CDR2 YSYEKL. The length of the CDR3 is 14 residues. V dropped 7 bases and J dropped 6; count of bases not matched to a gene: 8. The CDR3 spells CASKSPGQGPEAFF. As DNA, the CDR3 is TGCGCCAGCAAGAGTCCGGGACAGGGGCCTGAAGCTTTCTTT.

The chain uses TRBV6-5 and TRBJ2-5; D not resolved. This CDR3 is 15 amino acids long. CDR1 and CDR2 (germline): MNHEY, SVGAGI. Trimming cost V 8 bases and J 4 bases, with 20 bases left between them. CDR3 amino acids: CASARVSGRGETQYF. The CDR3 DNA follows: TGTGCCAGCGCCCGGGTTTCGGGCCGAGGAGAGACCCAGTACTTC.

This chain uses TRBV2 with TRBJ1-3; perhaps TRBD1 as D (6 bases). The CDR3 is 16 residues long. Trimming removed 3 bases at V and 1 base at J, with 13 bases between. Germline CDR1 and CDR2: SNHLY and FYNNEI. The DNA for the CDR3 is TGTGCCAGCAGTGAGCAACAGGGTCGGTCTGGAAACACCATATATTTT. Its protein product is CASSEQQGRSGNTIYF.